This T cell receptor (beta chain) was documented in a study of CD8+ T cells in alopecia areata. About the research overall: Treatment ran 6 to 18 months, with 6 months of follow-up afterward. Severity was scored as percentage of affected scalp area in treated patients.

The sample's treatment: oral pan-JAK inhibitor, 5-10 mg twice daily. The V segment lost 6 bases and the J segment 0 bases; nucleotides outside the gene matches: 1. Germline V gene lookup returns CDR1 SNHLY and CDR2 FYNNEI. The length of the CDR3 is 13 residues. cDNA prepared by RNA extraction and subsequent reverse transcription served as the template for sequencing. Here immunoSEQ multiplex PCR was the method, and the copy in TCRdb shows in-frame clones only, minus some. The sample yields over 200,000 clones, 64% seen once. This clone was detected only a few times. What it recognizes is unknown. General study findings and limits: Greater clonality was observed in lesional scalp samples, especially alopecia totalis/universalis, versus normal scalp. Scalp samples also yield sequences from resident alphabeta T cells of normal skin.

The TCR sequence derives from a human donor with alopecia areata. The chain uses TRBV2 and TRBJ1-1; 7 nucleotides align to TRBD1. The sample consisted of CD4+ T cells sorted from blood, taken at week 4, from a patient treated with tofacitinib. CDR3 in amino acids: CASRGQMNTEAFF. In nucleotides, the CDR3 is TGTGCCAGCAGGGGACAGATGAACACTGAAGCTTTCTTT. Drawing the rest from reference TRBV2 and TRBJ1-1, the complete variable domain is EPEVTQTPSHQVTQMGQEVILRCVPISNHLYFYWYRQILGQKVEFLVSFYNNEISEKSEIFDDQFSVERPDGSNFTLKIRSTKLEDSAMYFCASRGQMNTEAFFGQGTRLTVV.